This T cell receptor (beta chain) was sequenced during a study of T cell responses to AZD1222 COVID-19 vaccine. About the research overall: It was second doses at about 4 or about 12 weeks that were pooled. Regarding the study as a whole: Every sample of the repertoires postdated the peak T cell response. Recipients of AZD1222 seropositive at baseline numbered only five or six. Clonal diversity was possibly underestimated; the donors were predominantly white British and more often female.

In regard to this clone: What it binds is not known.

Some clones are missing from TCRdb's copy, which holds only in-frame ones; the method was immunoSEQ multiplex PCR. The table records 100,000 or so clones, approximately 81% of them present only once. Germline V CDR1 and CDR2: LGHDT, YNNKEL (reference sequence). The CDR3 is 14 amino acids. With 1 base removed from V and 2 bases from J, the gap between germline ends came to 6 bases. Sequencing was performed on peripheral blood, taken on day 0 of AZD1222 vaccination. J is TRBJ1-3 and V is TRBV3-1 (or the pseudogene TRBV3-2), with D possibly TRBD1 on 6 matching bases. This clonotype was sampled from an adult in good health. The CDR3: CASSQGTAGNTIYF. CDR3 DNA: TGTGCCAGCAGCCAAGGGACAGCTGGAAACACCATATATTTT.